This T cell receptor beta chain was profiled in a study of cytomegalovirus exposure and HLA in healthy donors. Study at large: Later analysis reported that the 110 or so validation repertoires shared the platform of the roughly 630 first-cohort repertoires.

Study results and caveats: Listed as cytomegalovirus-associated were 164 TCR beta chains. In vitro data verified three CMV-associated chains as specific for CMV antigens. In the 130 or so validation repertoires, a later analysis found that first-cohort TCR clusters tended to co-occur.

Worth noting for this clone: Antigen specificity is unknown.

CDR3 size: 13 residues. Germline V gene lookup returns CDR1 MNHEY and CDR2 SVGAGI. The V gene lost 2 bases and the J gene lost 6 bases, with 11 bases spanning the gap. Assay used: immunoSEQ multiplex PCR; TCRdb lists only in-frame clones, some missing. Of 120,000 to 150,000 clones in the sample, roughly 86% are singletons; the top ten hold 4.5% to 5.5%. The receptor was isolated from a man aged 18 to 29 in good health and CMV-seropositive. The J gene is TRBJ2-7, the V gene TRBV6-5, with D possibly being TRBD2 (6 bases). Source material: PBMCs. The CDR3 DNA follows: TGTGCCAGCAGTTACGGCGGAGGGGCCGAGCAGTACTTC. This encodes CASSYGGGAEQYF.